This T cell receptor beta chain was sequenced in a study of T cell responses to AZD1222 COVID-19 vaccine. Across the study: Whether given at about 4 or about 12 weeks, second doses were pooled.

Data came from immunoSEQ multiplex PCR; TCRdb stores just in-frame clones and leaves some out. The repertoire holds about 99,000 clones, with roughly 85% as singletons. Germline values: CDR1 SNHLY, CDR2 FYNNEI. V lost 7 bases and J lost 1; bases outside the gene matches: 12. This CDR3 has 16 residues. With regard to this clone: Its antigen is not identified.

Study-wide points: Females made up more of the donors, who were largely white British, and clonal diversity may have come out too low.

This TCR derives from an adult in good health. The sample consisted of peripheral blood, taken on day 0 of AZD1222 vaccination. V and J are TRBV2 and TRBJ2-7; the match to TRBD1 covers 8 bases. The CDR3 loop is CASTGQGVAGSYEQYF. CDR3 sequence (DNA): TGTGCCAGCACCGGACAGGGCGTTGCCGGGTCCTACGAGCAGTACTTC.